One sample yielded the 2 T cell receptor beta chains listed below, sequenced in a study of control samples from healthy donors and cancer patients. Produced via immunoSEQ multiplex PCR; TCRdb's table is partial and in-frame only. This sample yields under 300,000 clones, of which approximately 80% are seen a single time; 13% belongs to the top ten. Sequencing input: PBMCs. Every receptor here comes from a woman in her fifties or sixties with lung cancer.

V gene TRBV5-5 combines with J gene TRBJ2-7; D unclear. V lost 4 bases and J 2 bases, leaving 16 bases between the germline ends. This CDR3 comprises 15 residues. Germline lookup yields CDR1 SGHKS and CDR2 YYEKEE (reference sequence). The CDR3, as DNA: TGTGCCAGCAGCCGTGTGGCACAGCCCACCTACGAGCAGTACTTC. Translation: CASSRVAQPTYEQYF.

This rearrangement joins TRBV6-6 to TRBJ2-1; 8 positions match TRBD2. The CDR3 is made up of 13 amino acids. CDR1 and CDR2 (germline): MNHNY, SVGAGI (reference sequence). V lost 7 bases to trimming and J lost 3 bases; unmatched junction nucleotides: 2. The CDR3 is CASTRGGYNEQFF. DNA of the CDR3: TGTGCCAGCACCCGGGGGGGCTACAATGAGCAGTTCTTC.